The 27 T cell receptor beta chains in this list originate from one sample, sequenced in a study of blood T cells in healthy people across ages. It was with a sample-barcoded 5' primer and a J-beta primer mix that a second PCR of roughly 7 to 12 cycles was run. TCRdb called the 5' RACE reads again in MiXCR, with one record for every CDR3 protein. The profile shows approximately 880,000 distinct CDR3 sequences, about 48% of them singletons. Sequencing was performed on blood. The receptors originated from a man aged 25-45 years in good health.

For the CDR3, the DNA is TGTGCCAGCAGCTTAGACTCCGGGACAGGCGGTAGAAACACCATATATTTT. Protein product: CASSLDSGTGGRNTIYF. The chain joins TRBV7-2 to TRBJ1-3; 8 nucleotides align to TRBD1. Germline V gives CDR1 SGHTA, CDR2 FQGNSA. CDR3 length: 17 amino acids. V shed 1 base and J 5 bases; nucleotides not matched to a gene: 10.

The sample holds a few counts of this clonotype. J is TRBJ2-3 and V is TRBV3-1, with D possibly being TRBD2 (6 bases). The V and J ends lost 5 bases and 7 bases respectively, with 13 bases between them. Per the germline V gene, CDR1 is LGHDT and CDR2 is YNNKEL (reference sequence). The CDR3 length is 13 residues. This CDR3 reads CASSATRGNTQYF. The CDR3 DNA reads as TGTGCCAGCAGCGCAACCCGGGGGAATACGCAGTATTTT.

The chain employs TRBV13 and TRBJ1-3, with no clear D. The ends were cut back, 3 bases at V and 0 bases at J, with 9 bases in the middle. CDR3 size: 15 residues. Germline-derived CDR1 and CDR2 are PRHDT and FYEKMQ (reference sequence). The CDR3, as DNA: TGTGCCAGCAGCTTGAAGGGAGACTCTGGAAACACCATATATTTT. Translated, it gives CASSLKGDSGNTIYF.

V and J are TRBV5-6 and TRBJ2-4; TRBD1 agrees at 9 bases. There are 18 residues in the CDR3. Germline V lookup: CDR1 SGHDT, CDR2 YYEEEE. V dropped 2 bases and J dropped 0; count of bases not matched to a gene: 9. The CDR3 is CASSFPGQGTLAKNIQYF. The DNA for the CDR3 is TGTGCCAGCAGCTTCCCGGGACAGGGCACTCTAGCCAAAAACATTCAGTACTTC.

A remark on this clonotype: A read error may be the cause here, since a much bigger clone is one base away. The genes are TRBV5-1 and TRBJ2-5; TRBD2 might be the D (5 bases). V was pared by 5 bases and J by 2 bases, with 13 bases between. This CDR3 is built from 14 residues. Germline loops: CDR1 SGHRS, CDR2 YFSETQ. The CDR3 DNA reads TGCGCCAGCAGTGTATTGGGAGAACAAGAGACCCAGTACTTC. This gives the protein CASSVLGEQETQYF.

The rearrangement joins TRBV9 to TRBJ2-1; tentative D call: TRBD1 (6 bases). CDR3 length equals 16 residues. Deletions cut 1 base from V and 4 bases from J, with 15 bases between. Germline V gene data show CDR1 as SGDLS and CDR2 as YYNGEE. The chain's CDR3 is CASSVNTPGTYNEQFF. In DNA form, the CDR3 reads TGTGCCAGCAGCGTAAATACTCCGGGGACATACAATGAGCAGTTCTTC.

The chain employs TRBV12-3 or TRBV12-4 and TRBJ2-1; D not certain. Trimming took 5 bases from V and 5 from J, leaving 10 bases between them. The CDR3 covers 13 residues. The CDR3 DNA follows: TGTGCCAGCAGTCGCTCAGGAGACAATGAGCAGTTCTTC. Translated: CASSRSGDNEQFF.

This clonotype has a single count. The rearrangement uses TRBV6-2 or TRBV6-3 and TRBJ2-7; the match to TRBD1 covers 8 bases. CDR3 length equals 16 residues. Germline-derived CDR1 and CDR2 are MNHEY and SVGEGT. The trim removed 2 bases at V and 3 bases at J, leaving 9 bases unmatched. As DNA, the CDR3 is TGTGCCAGCAGTTACGAATTCGGGACAGGTTACTACGAGCAGTACTTC. Translated: CASSYEFGTGYYEQYF.

The chain has TRBV28 and TRBJ2-1; D gene uncertain. Germline assignment: CDR1 MDHEN and CDR2 SYDVKM. The CDR3 extends over 14 amino acids. Trimming cost V 6 bases and J 0 bases, with 9 bases left between them. The CDR3 nucleotides are TGTGCCAGCAGCCGGGTCAGCTCCTACAATGAGCAGTTCTTC. Translating it yields CASSRVSSYNEQFF.

The table lists this clonotype with a few counts. The chain couples TRBV7-2 to TRBJ1-1; 8 bases are a match to TRBD1. V dropped 4 bases and J dropped 6; count of bases not matched to a gene: 7. Germline V gives CDR1 SGHTA, CDR2 FQGNSA. The CDR3 length is 14 residues. In nucleotides, the CDR3 is TGTGCCAGCAGCTCACAGGGGGTTATCGCTGAAGCTTTCTTT. As protein: CASSSQGVIAEAFF.

This chain connects TRBV6-1 to TRBJ2-4; possibly TRBD1 for D (5 bases). The DNA end favors TRBJ2-7, so the J call may be wrong. There are 12 residues in the CDR3. Germline V gives CDR1 MNHNS, CDR2 SASEGT. The CDR3 nucleotides are TGTGCCAGCAGAAGCAGGGATTACGAGCAGTACTTC. The encoded protein is CASRSRDYEQYF.

The V gene is TRBV5-1, the J gene TRBJ2-2; 7 bases agree with TRBD1. Germline CDR1 SGHRS, CDR2 YFSETQ. J lost 6 bases, V lost 4 bases, and 9 bases had no gene match. This CDR3 has 15 amino acids. In DNA, the CDR3 is TGCGCCAGCAGCCGTCGGGACAGACTTTCCGGGGAGCTGTTTTTT. Its translation: CASSRRDRLSGELFF.

This clonotype occurred a few times. The genes are TRBV29-1 and TRBJ2-5; a weak D match, TRBD1 (6 bases). The CDR3 contains 14 residues. Germline V gene lookup returns CDR1 SQVTM and CDR2 ANQGSEA. V was clipped by 6 bases and J by 0 bases, with 14 bases between them. For the CDR3, the DNA is TGCAGCGTCACGCCGGACAGAAACCAAGAGACCCAGTACTTC. Protein sequence: CSVTPDRNQETQYF. Complete variable domain (other parts from reference TRBV29-1 and TRBJ2-5): SAVISQKPSRDICQRGTSLTIQCQVDSQVTMMFWYRQQPGQSLTLIATANQGSEATYESGFVIDKFPISRPNLTFSTLTVSNMSPEDSSIYLCSVTPDRNQETQYFGPGTRLLVL.

The CDR3 sequence: CSAEDRGRTEAFF. CDR3 nucleotide sequence: TGCAGTGCGGAGGACAGGGGGCGGACTGAAGCTTTCTTT. The V and J genes are TRBV20-1 and TRBJ1-1; 11 bases line up with TRBD1. CDR1 and CDR2 from the germline V gene are DFQATT and SNEGSKA (reference sequence). Trimming cost V 6 bases and J 5 bases; bases outside gene matches: 5. CDR3 length: 13 amino acids.

The V and J genes are TRBV7-2 and TRBJ1-2; a weak D match, TRBD1 (6 bases). This CDR3 is built from 15 residues. V was trimmed by 0 bases and J by 2 bases, leaving 10 bases between them. Germline V lookup: CDR1 SGHTA, CDR2 FQGNSA. CDR3 loop: CASSLASGANYGYTF. The CDR3 DNA follows: TGTGCCAGCAGCTTAGCGTCGGGGGCCAACTATGGCTACACCTTC.

This chain connects TRBV7-2 to TRBJ2-7; 8 bases agree with TRBD2. Trimming took 2 bases from V and 1 from J; bases not matched to a gene: 10. The CDR3 has 17 amino acids. Germline CDR1 and CDR2: SGHTA and FQGNSA. CDR3 protein: CASSLMSVSGTSYEQYF. CDR3 sequence (DNA): TGTGCCAGCAGCTTAATGTCGGTTAGCGGGACTTCCTACGAGCAGTACTTC.

This clonotype occurred a few times. The rearrangement uses TRBV12-3 or TRBV12-4 and TRBJ2-5; 9 nucleotides match TRBD1. CDR3 length equals 18 residues. With V trimmed by 5 bases and J by 3 bases, 16 bases remained unmatched. CDR3 nucleotides: TGTGCCAGCAGTCCAAGCCCCGGGACAGGGAGGTTGGAAGAGACCCAGTACTTC. Its protein is CASSPSPGTGRLEETQYF.

The sample holds a few counts of this clonotype. CDR3 loop: CSAPDRGSDKNIQYF. CDR3 coding DNA: TGCAGTGCCCCAGACAGGGGGTCTGACAAAAACATTCAGTACTTC. The rearrangement uses TRBV20-1 and TRBJ2-4, with 9 bases that match TRBD1. In germline, CDR1 is DFQATT, CDR2 SNEGSKA (reference sequence). The CDR3 extends over 15 amino acids. V lost 6 bases, J lost 3 bases, and 9 bases stayed unmatched.

The DNA of the CDR3 is TGCGCCAGCAGCAGCAACTCCTACGGAGAGCAGTACTTC. Protein product: CASSSNSYGEQYF. The chain links TRBV4-3 to TRBJ2-7; D call uncertain. Trimming took off 5 bases at V and 7 bases at J, with 15 bases between the two ends. The germline V gene encodes CDR1 LGHNA and CDR2 YSLEER. The CDR3 is 13 amino acids.

The chain couples TRBV2 to TRBJ2-7, with 7 bases aligning to TRBD1. Germline values: CDR1 SNHLY, CDR2 FYNNEI. The CDR3 covers 13 residues. The V segment lost 8 bases and the J segment 1 base; nucleotides outside the gene matches: 5. CDR3 protein: CASGRQGSYEQYF. The CDR3 DNA reads as TGTGCCAGCGGTAGACAGGGATCCTACGAGCAGTACTTC.

This clonotype was seen a handful of times. The rearrangement uses TRBV9 and TRBJ2-5, with TRBD2 identical over 7 bases. V shed 0 bases and J 2 bases; nucleotides not matched to a gene: 7. The germline gives CDR1 SGDLS, CDR2 YYNGEE. The CDR3 contains 16 residues. In nucleotides, the CDR3 is TGTGCCAGCAGCGTAGACCCAGCGGGGTCACAAGAGACCCAGTACTTC. Protein sequence: CASSVDPAGSQETQYF.

This clonotype was detected only a few times. The chain links TRBV5-1 to TRBJ2-3, with D possibly called TRBD1 or TRBD2 (5 bases each). The V gene lost 0 bases and the J gene lost 4 bases, with 9 bases spanning the gap. The CDR3 contains 14 residues. Germline V lookup: CDR1 SGHRS, CDR2 YFSETQ. The CDR3 DNA follows: TGCGCCAGCAGCTTGGAGGGGAGCTCAGATACGCAGTATTTT. It yields the protein CASSLEGSSDTQYF.

This clonotype was seen a few times. CDR3 loop: CASRRDRGQPQHF. As DNA, the CDR3 is TGTGCCAGCAGAAGGGACAGGGGTCAGCCCCAGCATTTT. J is TRBJ1-5 and V is TRBV12-3 or TRBV12-4; 10 bases line up with TRBD1. CDR3 length: 13 residues. Trimming cost V 6 bases and J 6 bases; bases outside gene matches: 2.

This clonotype appeared a few times. This chain connects TRBV20-1 to TRBJ1-6; the D gene is possibly TRBD1 (5 bases). Germline V gene data show CDR1 as DFQATT and CDR2 as SNEGSKA (reference sequence). Trimming took off 6 bases at V and 9 bases at J, with 15 bases between the two ends. CDR3 length: 13 residues. CDR3 sequence (DNA): TGCAGTGCAGACACAGGAACTGGTTCACCCCTCCACTTT. Translating it yields CSADTGTGSPLHF.

In its sample, this clonotype was seen a few times. The chain combines TRBV21-1 with TRBJ2-7; the table gives TRBD1 as D, unverified against the DNA. TRBV21-1 is listed as a pseudogene. This CDR3 has 14 residues. CDR3 in amino acids: CASSPPRRWFEQYF. CDR3 coding DNA: TGTGCCAGCAGCCCCCCCAGAAGGTGGTTCGAGCAGTACTTC.

The chain employs TRBV4-3 and TRBJ2-2; possibly TRBD2 for D (6 bases). Germline values: CDR1 LGHNA, CDR2 YSLEER. Trimming removed 3 bases from V and 5 bases from J, with 10 bases in between. The CDR3 covers 14 residues. CDR3 region: CASSQGGKTGELFF. The DNA of the CDR3 is TGCGCCAGCAGCCAGGGGGGTAAAACCGGGGAGCTGTTTTTT.

The CDR3 nucleotides are TGTGCCAGCAGTTACTCCCTAGCGGGGTCGCTCGAAAGGTTCTTC. Translating it yields CASSYSLAGSLERFF. The chain has TRBV6-5 and TRBJ2-1; 9 nucleotides agree with TRBD2. Trimming cost V 0 bases and J 15 bases; bases outside gene matches: 12. CDR3 length equals 15 residues. CDR1 MNHEY and CDR2 SVGAGI come from the germline V gene.